Following are 16 T cell receptor beta chains from one sample sequenced in a study of PD-1 blockade in classical Hodgkin lymphoma (TCRdb year 2020). In the paper's terms, the time point label means: cycle 4 day 1 (C4D1), after 6 weeks of nivolumab. Relapse after autologous stem cell transplantation had occurred in all trial patients, and cohorts A, B and C were distinguished by prior brentuximab vedotin exposure. Library prep was done by the immunoSEQ multiplex PCR assay. TCRdb took this table from immuneACCESS and kept in-frame rearrangements with V and J called. Such tables lack part of the clones; where checked against another copy, unresolved V genes explain under half of the gap, and the rest is unexplained. The sample profile shows tens of thousands of clones; 80% of them were found once. The ten largest clones capture approximately 18% of the sample. Sequencing used peripheral blood mononuclear cells (PBMCs), obtained before the fourth cycle of nivolumab. Source of these receptors: a human donor with classical Hodgkin lymphoma.

This chain links TRBV5-4 with TRBJ2-3; D unclear. This CDR3 contains 12 residues. Germline V lookup: CDR1 SGHNT, CDR2 YYREEE (reference sequence). V lost 4 bases to trimming and J lost 0 bases, with 3 bases between them. CDR3 in amino acids: CASSPSTDTQYF. DNA for the CDR3: TGTGCCAGCAGCCCTAGCACAGATACGCAGTATTTT.

The CDR3 bases are TGTGCCAGCAGTTTATTAGGGGGTGGGACCTCTAGGCCCCTCCACTTT. Its translation is CASSLLGGGTSRPLHF. The rearrangement uses TRBV27 and TRBJ1-6; D may be TRBD1 (6 bases). CDR3 length: 16 residues. V lost 1 base and J lost 13, with 20 bases in between. Germline CDR1 MNHEY, CDR2 SMNVEV (reference sequence).

This clone was seen a few times. This chain connects TRBV28 to TRBJ1-2, with 7 bases matching TRBD1. Germline V lookup: CDR1 MDHEN, CDR2 SYDVKM. This CDR3 has 13 residues. The junction had 8 bases not matched to a gene; V was cut back by 8 bases and J by 5 bases. CDR3 DNA sequence: TGTGCCAGCGGAAGACAGGGCCCTTATGGCTACACCTTC. It encodes CASGRQGPYGYTF.

V is TRBV18 and J is TRBJ2-3; no clear D. Trimming cost V 2 bases and J 1 base, with 13 bases left between them. This CDR3 has 16 amino acids. CDR1 KGHSH and CDR2 LQKENI come from the germline V gene. CDR3 region: CASSPSLSTGTDTQYF. In nucleotides, the CDR3 is TGTGCCAGCTCACCAAGTTTGTCGACTGGCACAGATACGCAGTATTTT.

The chain joins TRBV11-2 to TRBJ2-7, with D perhaps matching TRBD2 (5 bases). Per the germline V gene, CDR1 is SGHAT and CDR2 is FQNNGV. V dropped 3 bases and J dropped 1 base, with 7 bases sitting between them. The CDR3 length is 13 residues. The CDR3 is CASSFEGSYEQYF. CDR3 coding DNA: TGTGCCAGCAGCTTTGAGGGTTCCTACGAGCAGTACTTC.

The count of this clone is one. This chain links TRBV9 with TRBJ2-2, with 11 bases matching TRBD2. CDR1 is SGDLS and CDR2 is YYNGEE in the germline V gene. V trimming: 2 bases; J trimming: 3 bases; junction bases outside the gene matches: 3. The CDR3 consists of 16 residues. CDR3 in DNA: TGTGCCAGCAGCGTTAGCGGGGGGGCCGACACCGGGGAGCTGTTTTTT. Encoded protein: CASSVSGGADTGELFF. The entire variable domain, with the rest obtained from reference TRBV9 and TRBJ2-2, is as follows: DSGVTQTPKHLITATGQRVTLRCSPRSGDLSVYWYQQSLDQGLQFLIQYYNGEERAKGNILERFSAQQFPDLHSELNLSSLELGDSALYFCASSVSGGADTGELFFGEGSRLTVL.

The rearrangement joins TRBV25-1 to TRBJ2-7, with D unresolved. Germline-derived CDR1 and CDR2 are MGHDK and SYGVNS. V gave up 0 bases and J gave up 6 bases, with 0 bases separating them. CDR3 length: 10 residues. The CDR3 DNA is TGTGCCAGCAGTGAATACGAGCAGTACTTC. This codes for CASSEYEQYF.

V and J are TRBV5-1 and TRBJ2-5; no reliable D call. Germline V gives CDR1 SGHRS, CDR2 YFSETQ. CDR3 size: 14 residues. The V end lost 4 bases, the J end lost 8 bases, and 18 bases lay between the germline ends. The CDR3 loop is CASSPTLVRSTQYF. DNA of the CDR3: TGCGCCAGCAGCCCCACCCTGGTCCGTTCTACCCAGTACTTC.

The chain has TRBV7-2 and TRBJ2-2; 7 bases fit TRBD2. Germline values: CDR1 SGHTA, CDR2 FQGNSA. J lost 2 bases, V lost 3 bases, and 0 bases had no gene match. This CDR3 is built from 14 residues. The CDR3 loop is CASSLGLNTGELFF. Here the CDR3 DNA reads TGTGCCAGCAGCTTGGGACTAAACACCGGGGAGCTGTTTTTT.

This clone was seen just once. The junction departs from the called germline gene at one end, perhaps through a read error. V gene TRBV7-7 combines with J gene TRBJ2-3, with a possible D match to TRBD2 (6 bases). The CDR3 length is 15 residues. Germline-derived CDR1 and CDR2 are SSHAT and FNYEAQ (reference sequence). CDR3 nucleotide sequence: TGTGCTAGCAGCTTAAAAGCGGGTCCCACAGATACGCAGTATTTT. Protein sequence: CASSLKAGPTDTQYF. Complete variable domain (other parts from reference TRBV7-7 and TRBJ2-3): GAGVSQSPRYKVTKRGQDVTLRCDPISSHATLYWYQQALGQGPEFLTYFNYEAQPDKSGLPSDRFSAERPEGSISTLTIQRTEQRDSAMYRCASSLKAGPTDTQYFGPGTRLTVL.

This rearrangement joins TRBV19 to TRBJ1-2, with no clear D. From germline, CDR1 is LNHDA and CDR2 SQIVND (reference sequence). The V end lost 7 bases, the J end lost 3 bases, and 9 bases lay between the germline ends. This CDR3 spans 12 amino acids. CDR3 region: CASNGQDYGYTF. Here the CDR3 DNA reads TGTGCCAGTAATGGCCAAGACTATGGCTACACCTTC.

V gene TRBV14 combines with J gene TRBJ1-6, with no clear D. V lost 4 bases to trimming and J lost 10 bases, with 14 bases between them. The CDR3 sequence is 14 residues long. Looked up from germline, CDR1 is SGHDN and CDR2 is FVKESK. CDR3 in amino acids: CASSRHMGLSPLHF. Here the CDR3 DNA reads TGTGCCAGCAGCCGACATATGGGTTTGTCACCCCTCCACTTT. Together with reference TRBV14 and TRBJ1-6, the CDR3 gives the full variable domain: EAGVTQFPSHSVIEKGQTVTLRCDPISGHDNLYWYRRVMGKEIKFLLHFVKESKQDESGMPNNRFLAERTGGTYSTLKVQPAELEDSGVYFCASSRHMGLSPLHFGNGTRLTVT.

J is TRBJ2-7 and V is TRBV30; 7 bases are a match to TRBD2. The trim removed 2 bases at V and 1 base at J, leaving 5 bases unmatched. CDR1 and CDR2 (germline): GTSNPN, SVGIG (reference sequence). The CDR3 consists of 14 residues. The CDR3: CAWSRGVVSYEQYF. The CDR3 DNA sequence: TGTGCCTGGAGTCGGGGGGTAGTATCCTACGAGCAGTACTTC.

This clone appeared a single time. The gene calls are TRBV7-9 and TRBJ1-1, with D perhaps matching TRBD1 (6 bases). The V gene's germline CDR1 is SEHNR and CDR2 FQNEAQ (reference sequence). The CDR3 length is 15 residues. Trimming shortened V by 3 bases and J by 2 bases, and 13 bases separated the two germline ends. CDR3 amino acids: CASSFHRDVNTEAFF. The DNA of the CDR3 is TGTGCCAGCAGCTTCCACAGGGATGTTAACACTGAAGCTTTCTTT.

The chain joins TRBV10-3 to TRBJ1-1; D is undetermined. The CDR3 has 15 residues. Germline V gene lookup returns CDR1 ENHRY and CDR2 SYGVKD. Trimming left V 0 bases short and J 1 base short, with 9 bases between. CDR3 residues: CAISESVQTNTEAFF. In DNA form, the CDR3 reads TGTGCCATCAGTGAGTCAGTGCAGACGAACACTGAAGCTTTCTTT.

As regards this clone: One junction end does not reproduce the germline sequence, and a read error may be involved. The genes are TRBV14 and TRBJ1-3; 8 bases align to TRBD1. The germline gives CDR1 SGHDN, CDR2 FVKESK. The CDR3 loop spans 15 amino acids. CDR3 in DNA: TGTGCCAGCAGCAAAGACAGGGGTTCTGGAAACACCATATATTTT. As protein: CASSKDRGSGNTIYF.